This TCR beta chain appears in the sequencing data of a study of OX40 agonist ivuxolimab in advanced cancers. Whole-study findings and limits: The antigens recognized by the expanded peripheral T cells, that is their antigen specificity, were not determined.

In regard to this clone: The antigen is not known.

The repertoire was sequenced with immunoSEQ multiplex PCR; TCRdb's copy has only in-frame clones and lacks some. The repertoire holds 21,000 or so clones, with 75% to 80% as singletons. Trimming at V came to 2 bases and at J to 3 bases, leaving 9 bases not matched to a gene. The CDR3 consists of 16 residues. Germline CDR1 LNHDA, CDR2 SQIVND (reference sequence). V gene TRBV19 combines with J gene TRBJ2-5, with 7 positions matching TRBD2. This clonotype was obtained from an adult with an advanced solid tumor such as melanoma, head and neck, liver or kidney cancer. Sequenced material: CD4+ or CD8+ T cells sorted from blood, taken in a trial of the OX40 agonist ivuxolimab. This CDR3 is CASSIMASGYKETQYF. DNA of the CDR3: TGTGCCAGTAGTATAATGGCTAGCGGCTATAAAGAGACCCAGTACTTC. The whole variable domain, remainder taken from reference TRBV19 and TRBJ2-5, is DGGITQSPKYLFRKEGQNVTLSCEQNLNHDAMYWYRQDPGQGLRLIYYSQIVNDFQKGDIAEGYSVSREKKESFPLTVTSAQKNPTAFYLCASSIMASGYKETQYFGPGTRLLVL.